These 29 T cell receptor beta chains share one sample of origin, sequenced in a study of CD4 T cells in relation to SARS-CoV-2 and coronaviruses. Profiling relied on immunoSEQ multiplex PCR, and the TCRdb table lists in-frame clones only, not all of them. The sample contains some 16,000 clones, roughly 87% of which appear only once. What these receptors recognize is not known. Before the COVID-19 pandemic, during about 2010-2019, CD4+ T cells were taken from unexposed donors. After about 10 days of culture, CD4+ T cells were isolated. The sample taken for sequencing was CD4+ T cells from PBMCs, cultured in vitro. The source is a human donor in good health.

The CDR3 sequence is CATLTEGNIQYF. As DNA, the CDR3 is TGTGCCACCCTGACAGAGGGAAACATTCAGTACTTC. The chain uses TRBV19 and TRBJ2-4; the D gene could be TRBD1 or TRBD2 (5 bases each). V lost 10 bases, J lost 6 bases, and 13 bases lay in between. The CDR3 length is 12 residues. In germline, CDR1 is LNHDA, CDR2 SQIVND (reference sequence).

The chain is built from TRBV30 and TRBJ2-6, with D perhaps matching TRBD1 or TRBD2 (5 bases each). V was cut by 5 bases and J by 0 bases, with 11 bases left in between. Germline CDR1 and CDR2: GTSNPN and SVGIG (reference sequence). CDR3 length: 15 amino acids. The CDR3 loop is CAWGTANSGANVLTF. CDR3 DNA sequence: TGTGCCTGGGGGACGGCTAACTCTGGGGCCAACGTCCTGACTTTC.

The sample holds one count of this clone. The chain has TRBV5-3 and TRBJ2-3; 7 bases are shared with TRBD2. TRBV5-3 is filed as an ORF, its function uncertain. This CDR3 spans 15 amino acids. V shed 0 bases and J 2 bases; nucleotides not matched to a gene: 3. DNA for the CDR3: TGTGCCAGAAGCTTGGAAGCGGGGCCCACAGATACGCAGTATTTT. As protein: CARSLEAGPTDTQYF.

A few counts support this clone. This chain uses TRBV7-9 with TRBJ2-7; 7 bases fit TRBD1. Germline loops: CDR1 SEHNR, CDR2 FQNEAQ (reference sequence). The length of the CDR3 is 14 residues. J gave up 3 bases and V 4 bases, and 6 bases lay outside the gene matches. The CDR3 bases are TGTGCCAGCAGCTCAACGACAGGGATCTACGAGCAGTACTTC. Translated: CASSSTTGIYEQYF.

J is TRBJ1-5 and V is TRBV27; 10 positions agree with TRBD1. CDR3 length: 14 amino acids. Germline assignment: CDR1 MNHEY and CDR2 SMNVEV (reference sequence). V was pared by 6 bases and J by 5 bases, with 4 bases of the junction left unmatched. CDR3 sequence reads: CASSADRGDQPQHF. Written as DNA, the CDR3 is TGTGCCAGCAGCGCGGACAGGGGGGATCAGCCCCAGCATTTT.

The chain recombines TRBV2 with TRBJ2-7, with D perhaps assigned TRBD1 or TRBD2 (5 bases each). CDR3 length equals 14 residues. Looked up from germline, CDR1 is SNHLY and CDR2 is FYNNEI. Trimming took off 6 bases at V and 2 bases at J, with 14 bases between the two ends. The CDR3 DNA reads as TGTGCCAGCAGGGCCGGGACCGAGACCTACGAGCAGTACTTC. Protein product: CASRAGTETYEQYF.

This chain's CDR3 is CASRFGTGASPLHF. The CDR3 DNA reads TGTGCCAGCAGATTCGGGACAGGGGCTTCACCCCTCCACTTT. This sequence joins TRBV5-4 and TRBJ1-6; 10 positions agree with TRBD1. J lost 9 bases, V lost 5 bases, and 5 bases had no gene match. CDR1 is SGHNT, CDR2 YYREEE, per germline (reference sequence). This CDR3 spans 14 amino acids.

The CDR3 sequence is CASSNRGGSNQPQHF. Written as DNA, the CDR3 is TGTGCCAGCAGTAACAGGGGAGGAAGCAATCAGCCCCAGCATTTT. This chain uses TRBV6-6 with TRBJ1-5; 7 bases align to TRBD1. The germline CDR1 and CDR2 sequences are MNHNY and SVGAGI (reference sequence). This CDR3 spans 15 amino acids. The V segment lost 5 bases and the J segment 1 base; nucleotides outside the gene matches: 5.

The CDR3 nucleotides read TGTGCCACCAGTGAGACCGGGACAGGGGAACTTAGCACAGATACGCAGTATTTT. Amino acids: CATSETGTGELSTDTQYF. The J gene is TRBJ2-3, the V gene TRBV24-1; 10 nucleotides line up with TRBD1. Germline loops: CDR1 KGHDR, CDR2 SFDVKD. Trimming at V came to 4 bases and at J to 0 bases, leaving 9 bases not matched to a gene. This CDR3 region has 18 residues.

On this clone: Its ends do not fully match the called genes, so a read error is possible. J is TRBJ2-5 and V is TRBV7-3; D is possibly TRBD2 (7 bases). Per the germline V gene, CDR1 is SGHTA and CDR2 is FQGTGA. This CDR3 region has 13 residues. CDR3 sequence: CASSLREGENQYF. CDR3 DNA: TGTGCCAGCAGCTTAAGGGAGGGGGAGAACCAGTACTTC. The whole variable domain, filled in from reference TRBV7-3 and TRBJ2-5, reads GAGVSQTPSNKVTEKGKYVELRCDPISGHTALYWYRQSLGQGPEFLIYFQGTGAADDSGLPNDRFFAVRPEGSVSTLKIQRTERGDSAVYLCASSLREGENQYFGPGTRLLVL.

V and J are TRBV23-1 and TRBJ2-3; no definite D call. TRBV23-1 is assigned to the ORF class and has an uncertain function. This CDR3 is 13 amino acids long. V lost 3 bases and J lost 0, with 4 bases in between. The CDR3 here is CASSHDSTDTQYF. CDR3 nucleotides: TGCGCCAGCAGTCACGACAGCACAGATACGCAGTATTTT.

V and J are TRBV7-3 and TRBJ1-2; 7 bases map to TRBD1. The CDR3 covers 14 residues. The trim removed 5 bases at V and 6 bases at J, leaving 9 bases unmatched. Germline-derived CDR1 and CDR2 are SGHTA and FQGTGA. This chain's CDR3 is CASSTIAGGDGYTF. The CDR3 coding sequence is TGTGCCAGCAGCACTATAGCAGGGGGGGATGGCTACACCTTC.

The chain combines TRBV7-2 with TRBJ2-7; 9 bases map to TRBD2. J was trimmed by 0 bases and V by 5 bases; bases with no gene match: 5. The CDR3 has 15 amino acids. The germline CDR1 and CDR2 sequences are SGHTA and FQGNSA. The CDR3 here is CASSPRTSVSYEQYF. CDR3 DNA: TGTGCCAGCAGCCCTAGGACTAGCGTCTCCTACGAGCAGTACTTC.

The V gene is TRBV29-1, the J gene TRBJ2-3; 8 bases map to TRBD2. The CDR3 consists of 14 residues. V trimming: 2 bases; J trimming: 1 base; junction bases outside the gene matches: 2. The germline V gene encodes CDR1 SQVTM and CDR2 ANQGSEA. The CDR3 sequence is CSVEPLAGTDTQYF. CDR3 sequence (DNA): TGCAGCGTTGAACCACTAGCGGGCACAGATACGCAGTATTTT.

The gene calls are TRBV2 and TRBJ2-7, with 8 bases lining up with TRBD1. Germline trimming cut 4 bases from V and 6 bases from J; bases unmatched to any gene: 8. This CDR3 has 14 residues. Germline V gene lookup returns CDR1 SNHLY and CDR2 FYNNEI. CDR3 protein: CASSGRGQGSEQYF. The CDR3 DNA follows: TGTGCCAGCAGTGGACGAGGACAGGGAAGCGAGCAGTACTTC.

The CDR3 here is CASSLEGGDTEAFF. The CDR3 nucleotides read TGTGCCAGCAGCTTGGAGGGGGGCGACACTGAAGCTTTCTTT. The chain links TRBV7-2 to TRBJ1-1; tentative D call: TRBD1 (6 bases). The CDR3 is 14 amino acids. The V gene's germline CDR1 is SGHTA and CDR2 FQGNSA. Between the trimmed V and J ends, which lost 3 bases and 3 bases, there was a span of 11 bases.

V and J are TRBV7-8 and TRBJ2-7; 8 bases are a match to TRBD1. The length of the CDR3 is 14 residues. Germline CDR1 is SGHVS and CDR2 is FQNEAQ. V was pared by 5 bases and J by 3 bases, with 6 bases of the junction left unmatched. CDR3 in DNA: TGTGCCAGCAGCCGAGACAGGGGTGGCTACGAGCAGTACTTC. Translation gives CASSRDRGGYEQYF.

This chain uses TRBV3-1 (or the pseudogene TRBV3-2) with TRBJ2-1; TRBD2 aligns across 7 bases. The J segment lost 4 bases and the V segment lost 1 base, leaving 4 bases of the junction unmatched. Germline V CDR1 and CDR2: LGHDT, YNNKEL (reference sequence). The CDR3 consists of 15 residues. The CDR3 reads CASSQGASGYNEQFF. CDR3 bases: TGTGCCAGCAGCCAAGGGGCTAGCGGTTACAATGAGCAGTTCTTC.

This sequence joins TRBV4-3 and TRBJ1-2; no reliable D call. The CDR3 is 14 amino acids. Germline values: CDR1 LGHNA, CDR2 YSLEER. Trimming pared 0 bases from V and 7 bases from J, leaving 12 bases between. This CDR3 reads CASSQEPGDLGYTF. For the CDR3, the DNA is TGCGCCAGCAGCCAAGAGCCCGGGGATCTTGGCTACACCTTC.

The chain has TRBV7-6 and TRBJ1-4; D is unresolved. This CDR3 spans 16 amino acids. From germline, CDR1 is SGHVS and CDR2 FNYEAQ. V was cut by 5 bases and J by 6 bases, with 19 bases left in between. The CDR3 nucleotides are TGTGCCAGCAGCCCACATCCCCCCTCTCGTGATGAAAAACTGTTTTTT. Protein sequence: CASSPHPPSRDEKLFF.

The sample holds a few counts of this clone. CDR3 nucleotides: TGCGCCAGCAGCCAAGATGGCGGGAGGGACCCCTACGAGCAGTACTTC. Its protein product is CASSQDGGRDPYEQYF. The chain recombines TRBV4-1 with TRBJ2-7, with 9 bases aligning to TRBD2. Trimming at V came to 0 bases and at J to 2 bases, leaving 5 bases not matched to a gene. The germline V gene has CDR1 MGHRA and CDR2 YSYEKL. The CDR3 has 16 residues.

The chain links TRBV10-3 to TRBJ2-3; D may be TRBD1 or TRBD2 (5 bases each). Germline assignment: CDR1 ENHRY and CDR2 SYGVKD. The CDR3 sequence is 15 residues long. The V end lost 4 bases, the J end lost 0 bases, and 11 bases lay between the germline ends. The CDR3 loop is CAISGGVTSTDTQYF. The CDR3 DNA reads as TGTGCCATCAGTGGAGGGGTTACTAGCACAGATACGCAGTATTTT.

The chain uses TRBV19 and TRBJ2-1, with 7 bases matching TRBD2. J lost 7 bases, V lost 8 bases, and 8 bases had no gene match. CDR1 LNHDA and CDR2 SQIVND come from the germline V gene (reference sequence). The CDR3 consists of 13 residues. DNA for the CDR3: TGTGCCAGTTTTTCAGCGGGAAGGAATGAGCAGTTCTTC. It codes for CASFSAGRNEQFF.

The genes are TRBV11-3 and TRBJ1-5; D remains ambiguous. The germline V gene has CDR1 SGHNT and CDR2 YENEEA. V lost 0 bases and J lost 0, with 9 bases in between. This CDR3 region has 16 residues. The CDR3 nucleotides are TGTGCCAGCAGCTTAGACAGCCACTATAGCAATCAGCCCCAGCATTTT. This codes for CASSLDSHYSNQPQHF.

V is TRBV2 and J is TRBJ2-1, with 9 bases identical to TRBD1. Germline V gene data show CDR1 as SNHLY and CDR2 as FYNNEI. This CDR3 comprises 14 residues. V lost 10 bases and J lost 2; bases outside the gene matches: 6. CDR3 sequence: CAIIQGATYNEQFF. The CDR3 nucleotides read TGTGCCATTATACAGGGGGCAACCTACAATGAGCAGTTCTTC.

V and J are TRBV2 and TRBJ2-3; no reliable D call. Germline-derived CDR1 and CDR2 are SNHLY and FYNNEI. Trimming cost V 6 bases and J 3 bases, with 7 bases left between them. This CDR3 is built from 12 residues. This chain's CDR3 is CASSTGTDTQYF. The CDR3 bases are TGTGCCAGCAGCACCGGGACAGATACGCAGTATTTT. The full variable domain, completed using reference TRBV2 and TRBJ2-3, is EPEVTQTPSHQVTQMGQEVILRCVPISNHLYFYWYRQILGQKVEFLVSFYNNEISEKSEIFDDQFSVERPDGSNFTLKIRSTKLEDSAMYFCASSTGTDTQYFGPGTRLTVL.

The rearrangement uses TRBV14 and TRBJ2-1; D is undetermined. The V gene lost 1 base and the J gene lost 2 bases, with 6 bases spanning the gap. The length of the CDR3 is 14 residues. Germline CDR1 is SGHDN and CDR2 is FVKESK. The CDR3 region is CASSQVGTYNEQFF. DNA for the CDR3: TGTGCCAGCAGCCAAGTTGGGACCTACAATGAGCAGTTCTTC.

In nucleotides, the CDR3 is TGTGCCAGCAGCCCTCTCGGGACAGGGTTCTATGGCTACACCTTC. Its protein is CASSPLGTGFYGYTF. The V call is TRBV6-2 or TRBV6-3, the J call TRBJ1-2, with 9 bases matching TRBD1. V trimming: 6 bases; J trimming: 4 bases; junction bases outside the gene matches: 9. Germline values: CDR1 MNHEY, CDR2 SVGEGT. This CDR3 contains 15 residues.

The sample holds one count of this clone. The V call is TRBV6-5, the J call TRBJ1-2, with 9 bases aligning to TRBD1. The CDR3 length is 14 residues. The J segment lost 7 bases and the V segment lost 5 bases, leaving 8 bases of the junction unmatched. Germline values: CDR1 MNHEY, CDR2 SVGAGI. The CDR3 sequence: CASSTGQGTGGYTF. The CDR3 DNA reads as TGTGCCAGCAGTACGGGACAGGGTACGGGTGGCTACACCTTC.